What follows describes a single T cell receptor (beta chain). The antigen remains unidentified. Use of 60 Vbeta and 13 Jbeta primers characterized the PCR. This table comes from immunoSEQ multiplex PCR, and its TCRdb copy is limited to in-frame clones, with some not included. Among roughly 170,000 clones, roughly 80% were seen once, and the ten largest hold roughly 1.6%. This specimen belongs to a study of cytomegalovirus exposure and HLA in healthy donors. Germline-derived CDR1 and CDR2 are SGHVS and FQNEAQ. V was trimmed by 1 base and J by 5 bases, leaving 8 bases between them. CDR3 length: 14 amino acids. Study-wide results and limits: Analyses of presence/absence relied on an assumption of roughly uniform sequencing depth across donors. Later on, an analysis tied 15,000 or so TCR beta sequences to HLA alleles at 0.05 false discovery rate.

The chain carries TRBV7-8 and TRBJ2-2, with D possibly being TRBD1 (5 bases). The TCR originated in a man aged 45 to 65 in good health and CMV-seronegative. Material: PBMCs. The CDR3 sequence is CASSLGAGTGELFF. CDR3 sequence (DNA): TGTGCCAGCAGCTTAGGGGCAGGGACCGGGGAGCTGTTTTTT. Looking up the rest from reference TRBV7-8 and TRBJ2-2 gives the full variable domain: GAGVSQSPRYKVAKRGQDVALRCDPISGHVSLFWYQQALGQGPEFLTYFQNEAQLDKSGLPSDRFFAERPEGSVSTLKIQRTQQEDSAVYLCASSLGAGTGELFFGEGSRLTVL.